The next 32 T cell receptor beta chains were all read from a single sample in a study of Tregs in tolerant kidney transplant recipients. Related graft donors supplied nonmyeloablative bone marrow transplants, and mixed chimerism was transient. Method: immunoSEQ multiplex PCR; TCRdb's copy keeps in-frame clones and lacks some. Here the sample spans tens of thousands of clones, over 80% being singletons. Sequenced material: CD8+ T cells from blood (PBMCs), taken 24 months after the transplant. Receptors were obtained from a human patient who received a combined kidney and bone marrow transplant. Some T cells may trace back to the graft donor.

This clone has just a few counts. This chain connects TRBV4-3 to TRBJ1-1, with 9 bases identical to TRBD1. The CDR3 contains 15 residues. Germline CDR1 is LGHNA and CDR2 is YSLEER. Trimming at V came to 4 bases and at J to 10 bases, leaving 13 bases not matched to a gene. CDR3 DNA: TGCGCCAGCAGCCCTACACAGGGGGCGAGCACCATAGCTTTCTTT. Its protein is CASSPTQGASTIAFF.

The chain recombines TRBV5-6 with TRBJ2-5, with 8 bases matching TRBD1. J was trimmed by 5 bases and V by 0 bases; bases with no gene match: 9. CDR1 and CDR2 from the germline V gene are SGHDT and YYEEEE. The CDR3 totals 16 residues. DNA for the CDR3: TGTGCCAGCAGCTTGGATCCCGGCCGGGACAGGGAGACCCAGTACTTC. This codes for CASSLDPGRDRETQYF.

A few counts support this clone. This sequence joins TRBV27 and TRBJ1-5; 7 bases agree with TRBD1. Unmatched junction bases numbered 7, after V lost 6 bases and J lost 5 bases. Germline CDR1 is MNHEY and CDR2 is SMNVEV (reference sequence). This CDR3 has 14 amino acids. In nucleotides, the CDR3 is TGTGCCAGCAGCCCAGACAGGGACGATCAGCCCCAGCATTTT. Protein: CASSPDRDDQPQHF.

The chain combines TRBV5-6 with TRBJ2-3; 10 bases fit TRBD2. V was clipped by 3 bases and J by 0 bases; unmatched bases: 10. CDR1 and CDR2 from the germline V gene are SGHDT and YYEEEE. The CDR3 runs 18 residues. The CDR3 loop reads CASSSRVASGSSTDTQYF. CDR3 DNA sequence: TGTGCCAGCAGCTCAAGAGTGGCTAGCGGGAGTAGCACAGATACGCAGTATTTT.

V gene TRBV7-2 combines with J gene TRBJ1-2, with 8 nucleotides matching TRBD1. This CDR3 has 13 residues. Germline V gene lookup returns CDR1 SGHTA and CDR2 FQGNSA. Trimming cost V 3 bases and J 4 bases; bases outside gene matches: 1. CDR3 sequence (DNA): TGTGCCAGCAGCTTTACAGGGGGCTATGGCTACACCTTC. Its translation: CASSFTGGYGYTF.

This clone is a singleton in its sample. The chain couples TRBV13 to TRBJ2-7; 8 nucleotides match TRBD2. With V trimmed by 5 bases and J by 0 bases, 6 bases remained unmatched. Germline V gene data show CDR1 as PRHDT and CDR2 as FYEKMQ (reference sequence). This CDR3 comprises 15 residues. The CDR3 nucleotides are TGTGCCAGCAGCCAAAGCGGGGGTTTCTCCTACGAGCAGTACTTC. This sequence encodes CASSQSGGFSYEQYF.

Worth noting for this clone: Other nucleotide sequences in the sample specify the same CDR3. The chain employs TRBV4-3 and TRBJ2-1; TRBD1 aligns across 9 bases. Germline lookup yields CDR1 LGHNA and CDR2 YSLEER. J lost 9 bases, V lost 0 bases, and 9 bases had no gene match. The CDR3 consists of 16 residues. CDR3 sequence: CASSQEMDRGLGEQFF. CDR3 sequence (DNA): TGCGCCAGCAGCCAAGAGATGGACAGGGGCTTAGGTGAGCAGTTCTTC.

The genes are TRBV19 and TRBJ2-2; the D gene is possibly TRBD1 (6 bases). The CDR3 loop spans 14 amino acids. V was shortened by 6 bases and J by 2 bases, with 10 bases between the two germline ends. CDR1 is LNHDA and CDR2 is SQIVND in the germline V gene (reference sequence). CDR3 DNA: TGTGCCAGTAGCCAGGGGACCAACACCGGGGAGCTGTTTTTT. Its translation: CASSQGTNTGELFF.

CDR3: CASRGQVGRSYEQYF. The CDR3 nucleotides read TGTGCCAGCAGGGGGCAGGTTGGACGGTCCTACGAGCAGTACTTC. J is TRBJ2-7 and V is TRBV2, with TRBD1 as a possible D gene (5 bases). The ends were cut back, 6 bases at V and 1 base at J, with 16 bases in the middle. The CDR3 runs to 15 residues. Germline values: CDR1 SNHLY, CDR2 FYNNEI.

The V call is TRBV7-8, the J call TRBJ2-1; 8 nucleotides match TRBD2. This CDR3 has 19 amino acids. Per germline, CDR1 SGHVS and CDR2 FQNEAQ. The junction had 10 bases not matched to a gene; V was cut back by 0 bases and J by 0 bases. CDR3 protein: CASSLAVLAGKSSYNEQFF. CDR3 DNA: TGTGCCAGCAGCTTAGCGGTGCTAGCGGGCAAGAGCTCCTACAATGAGCAGTTCTTC.

This clone was observed once. This rearrangement joins TRBV5-4 to TRBJ2-7; 7 positions match TRBD1. V shed 1 base, J shed 2 bases, and the junction held 12 bases outside the gene matches. Germline V gene sequence: CDR1 SGHNT, CDR2 YYREEE (reference sequence). The CDR3 extends over 17 amino acids. The CDR3 coding sequence is TGTGCCAGCAGCTTGTTACAGGGGTATGGTACAGCCTACGAGCAGTACTTC. The encoded protein is CASSLLQGYGTAYEQYF.

The V and J genes are TRBV21-1 and TRBJ2-7; TRBD2 is the table's D call, not checked against the DNA. TRBV21-1 is given as a pseudogene. CDR3 length equals 15 residues. CDR3 sequence: CARPTSGGPSYEQYF. DNA of the CDR3: TGTGCCAGACCGACTAGCGGGGGGCCTTCCTACGAGCAGTACTTC.

V usage is TRBV29-1 and J usage is TRBJ2-2; 8 nucleotides line up with TRBD2. CDR3 length equals 15 residues. Germline V gene lookup returns CDR1 SQVTM and CDR2 ANQGSEA. With V trimmed by 6 bases and J by 6 bases, 12 bases remained unmatched. The CDR3 bases are TGCAGCGTGTTAGCGGGAAGTATGAGGGCCGGGGAGCTGTTTTTT. Amino acids: CSVLAGSMRAGELFF.

The J gene is TRBJ1-1, the V gene TRBV7-3; 8 bases agree with TRBD1. Per germline, CDR1 SGHTA and CDR2 FQGTGA. V gave up 0 bases and J gave up 1 base; unmatched junction bases: 1. The CDR3 loop spans 15 amino acids. The CDR3 bases are TGTGCCAGCAGCTTAACCGGGACAGGGAACACTGAAGCTTTCTTT. It translates to CASSLTGTGNTEAFF.

The chain joins TRBV7-8 to TRBJ2-3, with 9 bases aligning to TRBD2. The germline V gene encodes CDR1 SGHVS and CDR2 FQNEAQ. The ends lost 0 bases at V and 2 bases at J; junction bases unmatched: 3. The CDR3 covers 16 residues. This chain's CDR3 is CASSLASSGDTDTQYF. As DNA, the CDR3 is TGTGCCAGCAGCTTAGCGTCTAGCGGGGACACAGATACGCAGTATTTT.

The V call is TRBV11-2, the J call TRBJ2-1; D perhaps matches TRBD2 (6 bases). Trimming left V 3 bases short and J 9 bases short, with 24 bases between. The CDR3 runs to 17 residues. The germline gives CDR1 SGHAT, CDR2 FQNNGV. The CDR3 protein is CASSFSRGGSLKGEQFF. The CDR3 coding sequence is TGTGCCAGCAGCTTTTCCCGAGGAGGGTCGCTAAAGGGTGAGCAGTTCTTC.

This clone was counted between two and nine times. The chain couples TRBV4-1 to TRBJ1-1; D is perhaps TRBD1 (6 bases). The CDR3 sequence is 16 residues long. V was cut by 0 bases and J by 3 bases, with 14 bases left in between. Germline V gene data show CDR1 as MGHRA and CDR2 as YSYEKL. The CDR3, as DNA: TGCGCCAGCAGCCAAGACGGCCCGGGGGGCTACACTGAAGCTTTCTTT. Translated: CASSQDGPGGYTEAFF.

This chain uses TRBV21-1 with TRBJ2-2; the D call in the table, TRBD2, was not verified against the DNA. TRBV21-1 counts as a pseudogene. The CDR3 has 17 amino acids. This chain's CDR3 is CASSKGLAGCLTGELFF. CDR3 bases: TGTGCCAGCAGCAAAGGCCTAGCGGGATGTCTCACCGGGGAGCTGTTTTTT.

V and J are TRBV5-5 and TRBJ2-2, with 7 nucleotides matching TRBD2. The CDR3 totals 16 residues. V lost 1 base to trimming and J lost 4 bases; unmatched junction nucleotides: 7. Germline-derived CDR1 and CDR2 are SGHKS and YYEKEE (reference sequence). CDR3 sequence reads: CASSLFTGGFTGELFF. The DNA for the CDR3 is TGTGCCAGCAGCTTGTTCACGGGAGGCTTCACCGGGGAGCTGTTTTTT. The variable domain in full, with the rest retrieved from reference TRBV5-5 and TRBJ2-2, is DAGVTQSPTHLIKTRGQQVTLRCSPISGHKSVSWYQQVLGQGPQFIFQYYEKEERGRGNFPDRFSARQFPNYSSELNVNALLLGDSALYLCASSLFTGGFTGELFFGEGSRLTVL.

V usage is TRBV29-1 and J usage is TRBJ1-1; D not resolved. The CDR3 covers 10 residues. The germline V gene has CDR1 SQVTM and CDR2 ANQGSEA. V was cut by 7 bases and J by 7 bases, with 10 bases left in between. The CDR3 nucleotides read TGCAGCGCCTCGAGCCGTGAAGCTTTCTTT. Encoded protein: CSASSREAFF.

The chain couples TRBV5-4 to TRBJ2-7, with 8 bases identical to TRBD1. Losses at the gene ends were 2 bases for V and 0 bases for J; bases not matched to a gene: 1. This CDR3 has 14 residues. CDR1 SGHNT and CDR2 YYREEE come from the germline V gene (reference sequence). The CDR3 spells CASSFGTGSYEQYF. In DNA form, the CDR3 reads TGTGCCAGCAGCTTCGGGACAGGCTCCTACGAGCAGTACTTC.

The chain joins TRBV5-1 to TRBJ2-1; 7 positions match TRBD2. This CDR3 has 16 residues. Per germline, CDR1 SGHRS and CDR2 YFSETQ. Losses at the gene ends were 4 bases for V and 0 bases for J; bases not matched to a gene: 7. This chain's CDR3 is CASSLQAGSSYNEQFF. Written as DNA, the CDR3 is TGCGCCAGCAGCCTACAAGCGGGAAGCTCCTACAATGAGCAGTTCTTC.

The CDR3 DNA reads as TGTGCCACCAGCGACGGGACTAGTGCCTACAATGAGCAGTTCTTC. It specifies CATSDGTSAYNEQFF. The chain has TRBV15 and TRBJ2-1, with 8 bases lining up with TRBD2. The germline CDR1 and CDR2 sequences are LNHNV and YYDKDF (reference sequence). With 5 bases clipped from V and 2 bases from J, the junction kept 5 bases outside the gene matches. This CDR3 has 15 residues.

The V and J genes are TRBV7-3 and TRBJ2-7; D is perhaps TRBD1 (5 bases). There are 15 residues in the CDR3. Germline V gene sequence: CDR1 SGHTA, CDR2 FQGTGA. The germline V and J ends were trimmed by 0 bases and 2 bases, with 11 bases remaining between them. The CDR3: CASSLTSPGPYEQYF. CDR3 sequence (DNA): TGTGCCAGCAGCTTAACGTCGCCAGGGCCCTACGAGCAGTACTTC.

The V gene is TRBV5-4, the J gene TRBJ2-3; no clear D. CDR3 length: 14 amino acids. V lost 2 bases, J lost 6 bases, and 13 bases lay in between. Germline values: CDR1 SGHNT, CDR2 YYREEE (reference sequence). The CDR3 coding sequence is TGTGCCAGCAGCTTAGAAGTCGGTTGGGATACGCAGTATTTT. Its protein product is CASSLEVGWDTQYF.

The V call is TRBV27, the J call TRBJ2-3; the match to TRBD2 covers 14 bases. The CDR3 totals 16 residues. J lost 4 bases, V lost 5 bases, and 5 bases had no gene match. Germline CDR1 is MNHEY and CDR2 is SMNVEV (reference sequence). CDR3 loop: CASSLGLAGGADTQYF. In nucleotides, the CDR3 is TGTGCCAGCAGTCTCGGACTAGCGGGGGGCGCAGATACGCAGTATTTT.

The chain uses TRBV9 and TRBJ1-4; TRBD1 matches at 10 bases. The CDR3 contains 15 residues. V was pared by 3 bases and J by 7 bases, with 6 bases of the junction left unmatched. The V gene's germline CDR1 is SGDLS and CDR2 YYNGEE. In DNA, the CDR3 is TGTGCCAGCAGCGCCTCGGACAGGGGGATTGAAAAACTGTTTTTT. Translated: CASSASDRGIEKLFF.

CDR3 DNA: TGCACCAGCAGCCAAGTAGTAGAGACCCAGTACTTC. As protein: CTSSQVVETQYF. The chain links TRBV1 to TRBJ2-5; the DNA was not compared with TRBD2, the D call given in the table. TRBV1 is reported as a pseudogene. This CDR3 region has 12 residues.

The chain is built from TRBV9 and TRBJ2-1, with 10 bases identical to TRBD2. Trimming cost V 4 bases and J 5 bases; bases outside gene matches: 12. CDR3 length equals 17 residues. Germline loops: CDR1 SGDLS, CDR2 YYNGEE. The CDR3 spells CASSFAQTLAGNNEQFF. CDR3 DNA: TGTGCCAGCAGCTTCGCCCAAACACTAGCGGGGAACAATGAGCAGTTCTTC. Variable domain in full (rest from reference TRBV9 and TRBJ2-1): DSGVTQTPKHLITATGQRVTLRCSPRSGDLSVYWYQQSLDQGLQFLIQYYNGEERAKGNILERFSAQQFPDLHSELNLSSLELGDSALYFCASSFAQTLAGNNEQFFGPGTRLTVL.

The chain uses TRBV27 and TRBJ2-7, with 10 bases matching TRBD2. The length of the CDR3 is 15 residues. After removal of 4 bases from V and 3 bases from J, the junction contained 6 bases not matched to a gene. Germline V gives CDR1 MNHEY, CDR2 SMNVEV (reference sequence). The CDR3 DNA reads TGTGCCAGCAGTTACCAAGCTAGCGGGGGCTACGAGCAGTACTTC. As protein: CASSYQASGGYEQYF.

This rearrangement joins TRBV7-9 to TRBJ1-2; D unresolved. This CDR3 comprises 14 residues. V shed 6 bases and J shed 4 bases, with 15 bases lying between them. Germline assignment: CDR1 SEHNR and CDR2 FQNEAQ (reference sequence). Here the CDR3 DNA reads TGTGCCAGCAGAGACGGTTTGGGAGCCTATGGCTACACCTTC. It translates to CASRDGLGAYGYTF.

The V gene is TRBV5-4, the J gene TRBJ2-7, with 12 positions matching TRBD2. Germline CDR1 and CDR2: SGHNT and YYREEE (reference sequence). This CDR3 contains 17 residues. The J segment lost 4 bases and the V segment lost 4 bases, leaving 12 bases of the junction unmatched. The chain's CDR3 is CASSGYVASGRGYEQYF. CDR3 coding DNA: TGTGCCAGCAGCGGTTACGTTGCTAGCGGGAGGGGGTACGAGCAGTACTTC.